The source of this TCR beta chain is a study of T-cell memory formation after mild COVID-19. Overall study: Most TCR clusters belonged to a single donor. Study-level points and caveats: Contracting clones from day 15 to 85 showed balanced CD4/CD8; later expanders favored CD4+. Within pre-infection memory, some responding clones were found, suggesting cross-reactive memory joined.

This CDR3 is 14 amino acids long. Trimming at V came to 4 bases and at J to 4 bases, leaving 2 bases not matched to a gene. This clonotype was recorded many times. No antigen is known for it. 5'RACE with constant-segment primers built TCRalpha and TCRbeta cDNA libraries with UMIs. TCRdb passed the 5' RACE reads through MiXCR, listing each CDR3 protein once. The repertoire holds around 430,000 distinct CDR3 sequences, with 16% as singletons. This chain links TRBV23-1 with TRBJ2-1, with 9 bases aligning to TRBD1. Being an ORF, TRBV23-1 has a function that is uncertain. Sample: PBMCs or a T cell subset sorted from them (not recorded which). This clonotype was sampled from a man aged 18 to 29 who had mild COVID-19 (a few samples of this study predate the infection). Cell type and time point are not known. The CDR3 nucleotides are TGCGCCAGCAGTCCGGGACAGGGTTACAATGAGCAGTTCTTC. It codes for CASSPGQGYNEQFF.